This record covers a single T cell receptor (beta chain). This record belongs to a study of T cell repertoires in cytomegalovirus infection. The CDR3 has 15 amino acids. V lost 5 bases, J lost 0 bases, and 11 bases lay in between. The germline gives CDR1 SGHRS, CDR2 YFSETQ. TCRdb ran MiXCR on the reads and lists one entry per CDR3 protein. The sample has approximately 240,000 distinct CDR3 sequences, 9% to 15% seen once. The J gene is TRBJ1-4, the V gene TRBV5-1, with D maybe TRBD1 (6 bases). The specimen sequenced was PBMCs. This sequence originates from a human donor in good health (CMV status not recorded). Some clones in this sample may be carry-over from other donors' samples. The CDR3 region has the DNA TGCGCCAGCAGTAGGACAGTTCCAACTAATGAAAAACTGTTTTTT. This codes for CASSRTVPTNEKLFF.